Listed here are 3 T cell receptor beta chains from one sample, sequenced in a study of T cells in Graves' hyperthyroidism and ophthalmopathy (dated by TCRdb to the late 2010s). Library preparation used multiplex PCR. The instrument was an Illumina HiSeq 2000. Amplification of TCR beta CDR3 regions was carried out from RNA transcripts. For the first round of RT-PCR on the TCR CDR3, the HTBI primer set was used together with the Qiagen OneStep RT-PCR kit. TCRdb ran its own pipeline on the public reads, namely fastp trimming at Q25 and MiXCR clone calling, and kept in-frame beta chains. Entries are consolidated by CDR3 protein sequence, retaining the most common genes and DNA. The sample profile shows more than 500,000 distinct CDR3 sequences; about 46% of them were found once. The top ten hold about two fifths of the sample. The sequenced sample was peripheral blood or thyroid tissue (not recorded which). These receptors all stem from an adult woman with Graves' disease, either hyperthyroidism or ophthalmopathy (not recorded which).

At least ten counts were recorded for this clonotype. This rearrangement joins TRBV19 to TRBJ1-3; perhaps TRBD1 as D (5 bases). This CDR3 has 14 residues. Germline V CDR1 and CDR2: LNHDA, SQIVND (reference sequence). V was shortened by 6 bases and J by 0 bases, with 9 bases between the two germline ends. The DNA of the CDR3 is TGTGCCAGTAGCCCAGGGAGCTCTGGAAACACCATATATTTT. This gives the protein CASSPGSSGNTIYF. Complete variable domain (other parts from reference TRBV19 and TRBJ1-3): DGGITQSPKYLFRKEGQNVTLSCEQNLNHDAMYWYRQDPGQGLRLIYYSQIVNDFQKGDIAEGYSVSREKKESFPLTVTSAQKNPTAFYLCASSPGSSGNTIYFGEGSWLTVV.

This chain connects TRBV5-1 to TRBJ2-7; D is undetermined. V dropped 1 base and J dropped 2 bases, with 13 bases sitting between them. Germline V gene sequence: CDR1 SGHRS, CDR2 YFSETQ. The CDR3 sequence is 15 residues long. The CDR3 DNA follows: TGCGCCAGCAGCTTGAATGGCGGACCCACCTACGAGCAGTACTTC. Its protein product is CASSLNGGPTYEQYF.

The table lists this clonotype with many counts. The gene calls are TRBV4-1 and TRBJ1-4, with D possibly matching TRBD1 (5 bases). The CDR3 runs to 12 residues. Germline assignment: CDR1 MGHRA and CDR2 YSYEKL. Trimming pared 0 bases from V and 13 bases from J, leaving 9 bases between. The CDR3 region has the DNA TGCGCCAGCAGCCAAGATATCGGGGGACTGTTTTTT. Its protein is CASSQDIGGLFF.